A few counts support the clone carrying this T cell receptor beta chain. Clones were sequenced by immunoSEQ multiplex PCR, and TCRdb holds only the in-frame ones, with some missing. Of a few hundred thousand clones in the sample, about four fifths were seen once. Losses at the gene ends were 6 bases for V and 3 bases for J; bases not matched to a gene: 4. Germline V CDR1 and CDR2: SGHTA, FQGNSA. The CDR3 runs to 14 residues. The data are from a study of blood T cell repertoires in COVID-19. What was sequenced was PBMCs or T cells enriched from blood (not recorded which). V and J are TRBV7-2 and TRBJ1-4; 7 bases align to TRBD1. This clonotype was sampled from a woman in her forties or fifties who had recovered from COVID-19. For the CDR3, the DNA is TGTGCCAGCAGGCGAGGGACAGCTAATGAAAAACTGTTTTTT. This codes for CASRRGTANEKLFF. The whole variable domain, remainder taken from reference TRBV7-2 and TRBJ1-4, is GAGVSQSPSNKVTEKGKDVELRCDPISGHTALYWYRQSLGQGLEFLIYFQGNSAPDKSGLPSDRFSAERTGGSVSTLTIQRTQQEDSAVYLCASRRGTANEKLFFGSGTQLSVL.